This entry concerns a single T cell receptor beta chain. The antigen is undetermined. The CDR3 extends over 18 amino acids. The germline V gene has CDR1 SGDLS and CDR2 YYNGEE. The V end lost 0 bases, the J end lost 8 bases, and 26 bases lay between the germline ends. Every isolated RNA sample was fully reverse transcribed, so sequencing captured expressed TCRB transcripts. Read counts averaged roughly 3.7 million for samples of naive, central memory and regulatory T cells. The table came from immunoSEQ multiplex PCR; TCRdb's copy has only in-frame clones and leaves some out. The table lists some 700,000 clones, 10% to 15% of them singletons. This sample stems from a study of beta chain features in type 1 diabetes. The study, taken as a whole, reports: Patients and controls would be equally affected if PCR favored shorter templates. Within patients, naive, central memory and Treg TCRB repertoires seemed more similar than within healthy donors. Type 1 diabetes patients showed a moderate but significant shortening of TCRB CDR3s in all four CD4+ subsets.

Sequencing was done on a sample of naive CD4+ T cells from blood. The receptor was isolated from a man younger than 35 with type 1 diabetes. The gene calls are TRBV9 and TRBJ1-2; TRBD1 is a possible D gene (6 bases). Here the CDR3 reads CASSVAPDGQSSFGGYTF. DNA of the CDR3: TGTGCCAGCAGCGTAGCCCCCGATGGACAGTCTTCGTTTGGAGGCTACACCTTC.